This T cell receptor beta chain derives from a study of cytomegalovirus exposure and HLA in healthy donors. Overall study context: The Caucasian-associated ancestry cluster contained about 80% of the 398 genotyped donors. Regarding the study as a whole: A list of approximately 160 TCR beta chains associated with cytomegalovirus was given. In a later analysis, V- and J-gene trimming of beta chains associated with a DCLRE1C missense variant, replicated independently. A few of the chains that were CMV-associated were confirmed in vitro to be specific for CMV antigens.

In the PCR, 60 Vbeta and 13 Jbeta primers were used. Some clones are missing from TCRdb's copy, which holds only in-frame ones; the method was immunoSEQ multiplex PCR. The table lists about 130,000 clones, 10% to 13% of them singletons. This clone was observed at least ten times. Antigen: not known. Germline CDR1 and CDR2: SGHRS and YFSETQ. The CDR3 contains 14 residues. The ends were cut back, 0 bases at V and 4 bases at J, with 10 bases in the middle. The TCR comes from a woman aged 18-35 years in good health and CMV-seropositive. J is TRBJ1-2 and V is TRBV5-1, with D tentatively TRBD1 (5 bases). The sequenced sample consisted of PBMCs. CDR3 DNA sequence: TGCGCCAGCAGCTTGGCCGGAGACAGCTATGGCTACACCTTC. Its protein product is CASSLAGDSYGYTF.